The 3 T cell receptor beta chains below all came from one sample that was sequenced in a study of shared clonotypes between healthy human individuals. Clones were read by immunoSEQ multiplex PCR, and TCRdb kept only the in-frame ones, dropping some. The data show about half a million clones, 60% to 85% seen once. The sample consisted of PBMCs. All receptors derive from a woman in her thirties or forties in good health. Some clones in this sample may be carry-over from other donors' samples.

The V gene is TRBV5-1, the J gene TRBJ2-5; no reliable D call. The CDR3 is made up of 13 amino acids. Germline assignment: CDR1 SGHRS and CDR2 YFSETQ. With 2 bases removed from V and 2 bases from J, the gap between germline ends came to 7 bases. The CDR3 nucleotides read TGCGCCAGCAGCTTACAGAAACAAGAGACCCAGTACTTC. This encodes CASSLQKQETQYF.

This chain joins TRBV19 and TRBJ2-4, with D possibly being TRBD2 (6 bases). Germline V gives CDR1 LNHDA, CDR2 SQIVND (reference sequence). The ends were cut back, 10 bases at V and 8 bases at J, with 18 bases in the middle. The CDR3 contains 13 residues. CDR3 coding DNA: TGTGCCACTACGGGGCGGGGTAGGGACATTCAGTACTTC. Its protein product is CATTGRGRDIQYF.

The rearrangement joins TRBV28 to TRBJ2-3; 11 bases fit TRBD2. The germline V gene encodes CDR1 MDHEN and CDR2 SYDVKM. CDR3 length: 18 amino acids. Trimming removed 4 bases from V and 4 bases from J; junction bases left unmatched: 13. Written as DNA, the CDR3 is TGTGCCAGCAGTTCACCCCGCCGGGCTAGCGGGAGGCCAGATACGCAGTATTTT. As protein: CASSSPRRASGRPDTQYF.